The present T cell receptor beta chain was sequenced within a study of T cells in Graves' hyperthyroidism and ophthalmopathy. Looking at the study overall: Peripheral blood was acquired at first diagnosis, ahead of any therapy whatsoever.

The ends were cut back, 1 base at V and 6 bases at J, with 4 bases in the middle. CDR1 and CDR2 (germline): SGHAT, FQNNGV. The CDR3 runs to 12 residues. TCR beta CDR3 sequences were amplified from RNA transcripts. An initial round of RT-PCR targeting the TCR CDR3 relied on the HTBI primer set. TCRdb ran MiXCR on the multiplex PCR reads and lists one entry per CDR3 protein. The sample consists of 200,000 to 250,000 distinct CDR3 sequences, approximately 17% of them appearing once. About this clonotype: Being one base from a much bigger clone, this may be a read error.

The rearrangement uses TRBV11-2 and TRBJ1-3; D gene uncertain. What was sequenced was blood. This TCR derives from a man in his forties or fifties with Graves' hyperthyroidism. CDR3 in amino acids: CASSLGENTIYF. Here the CDR3 DNA reads TGTGCCAGCAGCTTAGGGGAAAACACCATATATTTT.